The 30 T cell receptor beta chains in this list originate from one sample, sequenced in a study of beta chain features in type 1 diabetes. Whole-study results and caveats: Shorter TCRB CDR3s, moderately but significantly so, were found in Type 1 diabetes patients in all four CD4+ subsets.

Their antigen targets remain unknown. Expressed TCRB transcripts were sequenced after all isolated RNA was converted to cDNA. Assay: immunoSEQ multiplex PCR; the TCRdb copy retains only in-frame clones and omits some. The profile covers under 150,000 clones, with roughly 10% appearing a single time and roughly 0.75% taken by the ten largest. Material for sequencing was central memory CD4+ T cells from blood. The receptors here all came from a man between 25 and 39 years old with type 1 diabetes.

Only a few counts were recorded for this clone. The genes are TRBV29-1 and TRBJ2-1, with TRBD1 matching over 9 bases. Germline CDR1 reads SQVTM; CDR2 reads ANQGSEA. The CDR3 consists of 15 residues. V lost 2 bases to trimming and J lost 4 bases; unmatched junction nucleotides: 6. In DNA form, the CDR3 reads TGCAGCGTTGAACAAAGGGACAGGGTTTACAATGAGCAGTTCTTC. Its protein product is CSVEQRDRVYNEQFF.

V gene TRBV19 combines with J gene TRBJ2-1; 12 bases line up with TRBD2. The length of the CDR3 is 15 residues. Germline assignment: CDR1 LNHDA and CDR2 SQIVND (reference sequence). Losses at the gene ends were 7 bases for V and 4 bases for J; bases not matched to a gene: 5. The CDR3 bases are TGTGCCAGTACCGCACTAGCGGGGGGTTACAATGAGCAGTTCTTC. Translation gives CASTALAGGYNEQFF.

This clone was picked up a small number of times. The V call is TRBV4-1, the J call TRBJ2-4; TRBD1 agrees at 8 bases. Trimming removed 4 bases from V and 9 bases from J; junction bases left unmatched: 8. The germline V gene has CDR1 MGHRA and CDR2 YSYEKL. The CDR3 sequence is 14 residues long. CDR3 sequence (DNA): TGCGCCAGCAGCCTAGGACAGGGTGAAGGCATTCAGTACTTC. This codes for CASSLGQGEGIQYF.

J is TRBJ2-3 and V is TRBV7-9, with 8 bases fitting TRBD1. Germline lookup yields CDR1 SEHNR and CDR2 FQNEAQ (reference sequence). This CDR3 has 15 residues. The ends lost 4 bases at V and 2 bases at J; junction bases unmatched: 5. In DNA form, the CDR3 reads TGTGCCAGCAGCTCCCGACAGGGGTACACAGATACGCAGTATTTT. The encoded protein is CASSSRQGYTDTQYF.

Turning to this clone: Other DNA sequences in the sample encode the same CDR3. The rearrangement joins TRBV11-2 to TRBJ2-5; no clear D. Looked up from germline, CDR1 is SGHAT and CDR2 is FQNNGV. The V and J ends lost 5 bases and 4 bases respectively, with 5 bases between them. CDR3 size: 11 residues. The CDR3 DNA is TGTGCCAGCAGCCCGGGAGAGACCCAGTACTTC. Protein: CASSPGETQYF. The variable domain in full, completed from reference TRBV11-2 and TRBJ2-5, reads EAGVAQSPRYKIIEKRQSVAFWCNPISGHATLYWYQQILGQGPKLLIQFQNNGVVDDSQLPKDRFSAERLKGVDSTLKIQPAKLEDSAVYLCASSPGETQYFGPGTRLLVL.

This clone was counted between two and nine times. V and J are TRBV14 and TRBJ2-7, with no clear D. The germline V gene has CDR1 SGHDN and CDR2 FVKESK. V lost 5 bases, J lost 9 bases, and 11 bases lay in between. This CDR3 region has 11 residues. CDR3 coding DNA: TGTGCCAGCAGCGTCCATCTACGGCAGTACTTC. Translation: CASSVHLRQYF.

This clone was found a few times. The chain has TRBV5-6 and TRBJ1-5; 8 nucleotides line up with TRBD1. CDR1 is SGHDT, CDR2 YYEEEE, per germline. The CDR3 is made up of 19 amino acids. V was pared by 4 bases and J by 2 bases, with 17 bases of the junction left unmatched. The CDR3 DNA reads as TGTGCCAGCAGCCCTAAGATCAGGTCGACAGGGGCTGGCAATCAGCCCCAGCATTTT. Translated, it gives CASSPKIRSTGAGNQPQHF.

The chain uses TRBV11-1 and TRBJ2-7, with a weak D call TRBD2 (5 bases). The germline V and J ends were trimmed by 1 base and 2 bases, with 12 bases remaining between them. The CDR3 consists of 15 residues. From germline, CDR1 is SGHAT and CDR2 FQDESV (reference sequence). The CDR3 sequence: CASSLVQTGTYEQYF. CDR3 DNA sequence: TGTGCCAGCAGCTTAGTCCAGACGGGAACCTACGAGCAGTACTTC. Based on the CDR3 plus reference TRBV11-1 and TRBJ2-7, the full variable domain is EAEVAQSPRYKITEKSQAVAFWCDPISGHATLYWYRQILGQGPELLVQFQDESVVDDSQLPKDRFSAERLKGVDSTLKIQPAELGDSAMYLCASSLVQTGTYEQYFGPGTRLTVT.

Only a few counts were recorded for this clone. V usage is TRBV6-4 and J usage is TRBJ2-1, with a tentative D call TRBD1 (7 bases). Trimming took off 4 bases at V and 12 bases at J, with 16 bases between the two ends. This CDR3 comprises 13 residues. Germline V gene lookup returns CDR1 MRHNA and CDR2 SNTAGT. The CDR3 sequence is CASSATRQGGQFF. The CDR3 DNA follows: TGTGCCAGCAGTGCCACTCGACAGGGAGGGCAGTTCTTC.

The V gene is TRBV30, the J gene TRBJ2-7; D unresolved. Germline V gene lookup returns CDR1 GTSNPN and CDR2 SVGIG (reference sequence). V was shortened by 5 bases and J by 0 bases, with 8 bases between the two germline ends. This CDR3 is 12 amino acids long. CDR3 sequence (DNA): TGTGCCTGGTCGTCGAGCTCCTACGAGCAGTACTTC. Translation: CAWSSSSYEQYF.

The genes are TRBV18 and TRBJ1-2; 8 bases match TRBD1. Trimming at V came to 4 bases and at J to 3 bases, leaving 4 bases not matched to a gene. The CDR3 is made up of 14 amino acids. Per germline, CDR1 KGHSH and CDR2 LQKENI. The CDR3 protein is CASSQLQGDYGYTF. CDR3 coding DNA: TGTGCCAGCTCACAACTACAGGGGGACTATGGCTACACCTTC.

This clone came up a few times. This chain joins TRBV18 and TRBJ2-3; TRBD2 might be the D (5 bases). The CDR3 has 14 amino acids. Trimming took 2 bases from V and 6 from J, leaving 12 bases between them. Germline loops: CDR1 KGHSH, CDR2 LQKENI. The CDR3 coding sequence is TGTGCCAGCTCACCAGCGGGTCTCATGGATACGCAGTATTTT. This codes for CASSPAGLMDTQYF.

This clone was seen at least ten times. The V gene is TRBV29-1, the J gene TRBJ2-3; 8 bases agree with TRBD2. The CDR3 runs to 14 residues. Trimming at V came to 6 bases and at J to 6 bases, leaving 11 bases not matched to a gene. Per the germline V gene, CDR1 is SQVTM and CDR2 is ANQGSEA. The CDR3 DNA sequence: TGCAGCGTCGTGGCGGGGGGCCTCGGGGATACGCAGTATTTT. It encodes CSVVAGGLGDTQYF.

This clone came up a few times. The chain uses TRBV18 and TRBJ2-7; TRBD1 aligns across 7 bases. Unmatched junction bases numbered 6, after V lost 4 bases and J lost 0 bases. The CDR3 extends over 15 amino acids. Germline V gives CDR1 KGHSH, CDR2 LQKENI. The chain's CDR3 is CASSRAGGDSYEQYF. CDR3 coding DNA: TGTGCCAGCTCACGGGCAGGGGGAGACTCCTACGAGCAGTACTTC.

The chain links TRBV2 to TRBJ1-2; no reliable D call. The CDR3 extends over 13 amino acids. V was pared by 4 bases and J by 7 bases, with 13 bases between. Looked up from germline, CDR1 is SNHLY and CDR2 is FYNNEI. This CDR3 is CASSVEEGGGYTF. CDR3 coding DNA: TGTGCCAGCAGTGTGGAAGAGGGAGGTGGCTACACCTTC.

V is TRBV15 and J is TRBJ2-6, with TRBD1 identical over 8 bases. The CDR3 has 20 residues. Germline CDR1 and CDR2: LNHNV and YYDKDF (reference sequence). V lost 1 base, J lost 0 bases, and 11 bases stayed unmatched. Here the CDR3 reads CATSRVHGTGLSSGANVLTF. As DNA, the CDR3 is TGTGCCACCAGCAGAGTCCACGGGACAGGTCTTAGCTCTGGGGCCAACGTCCTGACTTTC.

The V call is TRBV2, the J call TRBJ1-1; D is undetermined. The germline gives CDR1 SNHLY, CDR2 FYNNEI. V lost 5 bases and J lost 1, with 8 bases in between. The CDR3 totals 13 residues. The CDR3 loop is CASSNFPNTEAFF. The CDR3 nucleotides read TGTGCCAGCAGTAACTTTCCGAACACTGAAGCTTTCTTT.

This rearrangement joins TRBV28 to TRBJ1-1; D is uncertain. Germline V lookup: CDR1 MDHEN, CDR2 SYDVKM. This CDR3 has 13 amino acids. V was trimmed by 7 bases and J by 0 bases, leaving 9 bases between them. CDR3 in DNA: TGTGCCAGCACCACTGTGATGAACACTGAAGCTTTCTTT. It yields the protein CASTTVMNTEAFF.

The rearrangement joins TRBV4-2 to TRBJ1-5; TRBD1 aligns across 7 bases. From germline, CDR1 is LGHNA and CDR2 YNFKEQ. The CDR3 runs to 15 residues. V shed 4 bases, J shed 0 bases, and the junction held 3 bases outside the gene matches. The DNA for the CDR3 is TGTGCCAGCAGCCCGGACAGGAATAGCAATCAGCCCCAGCATTTT. Translating it yields CASSPDRNSNQPQHF.

The chain couples TRBV5-4 to TRBJ2-2; D call uncertain. CDR1 is SGHNT and CDR2 is YYREEE in the germline V gene (reference sequence). The length of the CDR3 is 14 residues. Trimming pared 2 bases from V and 6 bases from J, leaving 11 bases between. CDR3 sequence: CASSLSSRAGELFF. DNA of the CDR3: TGTGCCAGCAGCTTAAGTTCTCGGGCCGGGGAGCTGTTTTTT.

This clone was counted a few times. The chain links TRBV5-4 to TRBJ1-1; perhaps TRBD1 as D (5 bases). This CDR3 region has 16 residues. Looked up from germline, CDR1 is SGHNT and CDR2 is YYREEE (reference sequence). Trimming shortened V by 6 bases and J by 1 base, and 19 bases separated the two germline ends. The CDR3 DNA reads as TGTGCCAGCACCAACCCGCCGGGGGGTCCGAACACTGAAGCTTTCTTT. Protein product: CASTNPPGGPNTEAFF. The complete variable domain, with remaining parts taken from reference TRBV5-4 and TRBJ1-1, reads ETGVTQSPTHLIKTRGQQVTLRCSSQSGHNTVSWYQQALGQGPQFIFQYYREEENGRGNFPPRFSGLQFPNYSSELNVNALELDDSALYLCASTNPPGGPNTEAFFGQGTRLTVV.

In its sample, this clone was seen a few times. In nucleotides, the CDR3 is TGCGCCAGCAGCTTGATCCGGACAGGGGAGGCTGAGCAGTTCTTC. As protein: CASSLIRTGEAEQFF. The rearrangement uses TRBV5-1 and TRBJ2-1; 9 bases fit TRBD1. The ends lost 1 base at V and 9 bases at J; junction bases unmatched: 8. CDR1 SGHRS and CDR2 YFSETQ come from the germline V gene. CDR3 length: 15 residues.

The table lists this clone with a few counts. This chain uses TRBV28 with TRBJ1-4, with 7 bases matching TRBD1. The CDR3 consists of 12 residues. The junction had 5 bases not matched to a gene; V was cut back by 4 bases and J by 12 bases. The germline V gene has CDR1 MDHEN and CDR2 SYDVKM. The CDR3 sequence: CASSSTDRELFF. Here the CDR3 DNA reads TGTGCCAGCAGTTCAACCGACAGGGAACTGTTTTTT.

This clone was observed a handful of times. The rearrangement links TRBV29-1 to TRBJ2-3; 7 positions agree with TRBD2. V gave up 8 bases and J gave up 5 bases; unmatched junction bases: 10. The CDR3 has 13 amino acids. The germline V gene has CDR1 SQVTM and CDR2 ANQGSEA. This chain's CDR3 is CSFRGRAGDTQYF. The CDR3 DNA reads TGCAGCTTCCGGGGGAGGGCGGGAGATACGCAGTATTTT.

The chain employs TRBV19 and TRBJ2-2; perhaps TRBD1 as D (6 bases). Germline V lookup: CDR1 LNHDA, CDR2 SQIVND (reference sequence). There are 15 residues in the CDR3. V was pared by 10 bases and J by 0 bases, with 15 bases between. CDR3: CATTPGTTNTGELFF. The CDR3 coding sequence is TGTGCCACAACTCCCGGGACAACGAACACCGGGGAGCTGTTTTTT.

This clone appeared a few times. CDR3 sequence: CASSLGSGYEQYF. CDR3 bases: TGCGCCAGCAGCCTAGGGAGCGGCTACGAGCAGTACTTC. The J gene is TRBJ2-7, the V gene TRBV4-3; tentatively, D is TRBD2 (5 bases). Germline V gives CDR1 LGHNA, CDR2 YSLEER. The CDR3 runs to 13 residues. V dropped 4 bases and J dropped 3 bases, with 10 bases sitting between them.

This clone was recorded a few times. The CDR3: CASSSRTSGGSGRTDTQYF. The CDR3 DNA sequence: TGTGCCAGCAGCTCCCGGACTAGCGGGGGAAGTGGTCGGACAGATACGCAGTATTTT. The J gene is TRBJ2-3, the V gene TRBV7-8, with 13 bases lining up with TRBD2. The CDR3 has 19 residues. CDR1 and CDR2 (germline): SGHVS, FQNEAQ. J was trimmed by 3 bases and V by 4 bases; bases with no gene match: 13.

This clone was counted only a few times. The chain joins TRBV6-5 to TRBJ2-7; D possibly corresponds to TRBD2 (7 bases). With 11 bases removed from V and 1 base from J, the gap between germline ends came to 15 bases. Germline V gene sequence: CDR1 MNHEY, CDR2 SVGAGI. This CDR3 is built from 13 residues. The CDR3 here is CAGARGPSYEQYF. For the CDR3, the DNA is TGTGCCGGAGCGCGGGGGCCTTCCTACGAGCAGTACTTC.

The rearrangement uses TRBV6-5 and TRBJ2-1, with 8 bases aligning to TRBD2. J gave up 5 bases and V 4 bases, and 10 bases lay outside the gene matches. Germline V gene lookup returns CDR1 MNHEY and CDR2 SVGAGI. The length of the CDR3 is 16 residues. CDR3 protein: CASSSVRAGEDNEQFF. The CDR3 DNA follows: TGTGCCAGCAGTTCGGTTCGAGCGGGGGAGGACAATGAGCAGTTCTTC.

This clone showed up just a few times. CDR3 sequence reads: CASSFSDRKETQYF. The CDR3 nucleotides are TGTGCCAGCAGCTTTTCCGACAGGAAAGAGACCCAGTACTTC. This rearrangement joins TRBV5-6 to TRBJ2-5; D is possibly TRBD1 (6 bases). Per the germline V gene, CDR1 is SGHDT and CDR2 is YYEEEE. V lost 2 bases and J 3 bases, leaving 11 bases between the germline ends. The CDR3 is 14 residues long.